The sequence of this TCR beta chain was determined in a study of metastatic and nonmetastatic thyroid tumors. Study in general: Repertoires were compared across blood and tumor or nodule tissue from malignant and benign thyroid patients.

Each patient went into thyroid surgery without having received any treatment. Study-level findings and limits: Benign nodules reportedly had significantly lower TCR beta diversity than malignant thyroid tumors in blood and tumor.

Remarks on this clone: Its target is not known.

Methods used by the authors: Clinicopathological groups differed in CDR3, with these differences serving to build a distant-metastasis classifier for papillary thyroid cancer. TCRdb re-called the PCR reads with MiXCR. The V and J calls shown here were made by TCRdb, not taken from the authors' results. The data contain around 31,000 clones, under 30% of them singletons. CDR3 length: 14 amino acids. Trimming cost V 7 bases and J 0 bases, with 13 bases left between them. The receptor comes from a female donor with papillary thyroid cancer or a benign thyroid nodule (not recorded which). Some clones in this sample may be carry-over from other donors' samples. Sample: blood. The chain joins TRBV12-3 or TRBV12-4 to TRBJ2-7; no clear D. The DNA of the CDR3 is TGTGCCAGCAATGGGCAGACCGGCTCCTACGAGCAGTACTTC. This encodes CASNGQTGSYEQYF.